A selection of T cell receptor beta chains follows, all from one sample in a study of spatial heterogeneity in lung cancer. TCRdb reprocessed the 5' RACE reads via MiXCR and lists one record per CDR3 protein. The table has 30,000 to 45,000 distinct CDR3 sequences, around 3.1% seen once. The specimen was normal lung tissue next to the tumor, collected at surgery. The receptors here all came from a male donor with early-stage non-small cell lung cancer. CDR3s include the opening cysteine and the closing phenylalanine or tryptophan. A D gene is named only where the DNA matches it firmly. Rows may omit the clone size; those that give it use once, few, many or a size class.

TRBD1 | TRBJ1-5 | many | TRBV5-1 | CASSLIRDRGHLSNQPQHF | TGCGCCAGCAGCTTAATCCGTGACAGGGGCCACTTAAGCAATCAGCCCCAGCATTTT
TRBD1 | TRBJ1-2 | many | TRBV6-2/TRBV6-3 | CASTLGQGLIYGYTF | TGTGCCAGCACCCTGGGACAGGGTCTCATCTATGGCTACACCTTC
TRBD1 | TRBJ2-5 | many | TRBV6-5 | CASSQTGMIETQYF | TGTGCCAGCAGTCAGACAGGGATGATAGAGACCCAGTACTTC
TRBD1 | TRBJ2-7 | NA | TRBV6-5 | CASTRAGTGGLYEQYF | TGTGCCAGCACCCGGGCGGGGACAGGGGGCCTGTACGAGCAGTACTTC
TRBD1 | TRBJ1-2 | many | TRBV28 | CASSSVGQANYGYTF | TGTGCCAGCAGCTCTGTAGGACAGGCTAACTATGGCTACACCTTC
TRBD1 | TRBJ1-6 | many | TRBV4-1 | CASRQPGQGISPLHF | TGCGCCAGCAGGCAACCGGGACAGGGCATCTCACCCCTCCACTTT
NA | TRBJ1-5 | many | TRBV6-2/TRBV6-3 | CASSWTVRLGQPQHF | TGTGCCAGCAGTTGGACAGTAAGACTCGGTCAGCCCCAGCATTTT
NA | TRBJ2-3 | NA | TRBV28 | CGRAGEADTQYF | TGTGGCAGGGCAGGGGAGGCAGATACGCAGTATTTT
NA | TRBJ2-3 | few | TRBV6-5 | CATYVASTDTQYF | TGTGCCACCTACGTAGCTAGCACAGATACGCAGTATTTT
NA | TRBJ1-3 | many | TRBV7-9 | CASSTTVLSGNTIYF | TGTGCCAGCAGCACGACAGTGCTCTCTGGAAACACCATATATTTT
NA | TRBJ2-6 | many | TRBV7-8 | CASSLNVGANVLTF | TGTGCCAGCAGCTTAAACGTCGGGGCCAACGTCCTGACTTTC
NA | TRBJ1-3 | many | TRBV7-8 | CASSYGTGSGNTIYF | TGTGCCAGCAGCTACGGGACGGGCTCTGGAAACACCATATATTTT
TRBD2 | TRBJ2-5 | many | TRBV11-2 | CASSLGLAGQETQYF | TGTGCCAGCAGCTTAGGACTAGCGGGACAAGAGACCCAGTACTTC
NA | TRBJ1-1 | many | TRBV4-1 | CASSQDLRATEAFF | TGCGCCAGCAGCCAAGACTTGAGGGCCACTGAAGCTTTCTTT
TRBD2 | TRBJ2-7 | many | TRBV6-6 | CASSYPLAGGPLGYEQYF | TGTGCCAGCAGTTACCCTCTAGCGGGAGGGCCGTTGGGCTACGAGCAGTACTTC
TRBD2 | TRBJ2-3 | many | TRBV20-1 | CSAAGLAGGGDTQYF | TGCAGTGCCGCCGGACTAGCGGGAGGGGGGGATACGCAGTATTTT
NA | TRBJ2-7 | many | TRBV20-1 | CSARDSRGYEQYF | TGCAGTGCTAGAGATAGTAGGGGATACGAGCAGTACTTC
TRBD1 | TRBJ2-5 | many | TRBV7-6 | CASSPSRGQLQETQYF | TGTGCCAGCAGCCCCAGTAGGGGACAGCTCCAAGAGACCCAGTACTTC
NA | TRBJ1-2 | many | TRBV20-1 | CSARDPRSYGYTF | TGCAGTGCTAGAGATCCGAGGTCTTATGGCTACACCTTC
NA | TRBJ1-1 | many | TRBV3-2 | CASSHFEGGKGTEAFF | TGTGCCAGCAGCCACTTTGAAGGGGGAAAGGGGACTGAAGCTTTCTTT
NA | TRBJ1-3 | many | TRBV30 | CAWTGAAGNTIYF | TGTGCCTGGACAGGGGCAGCTGGAAACACCATATATTTT
TRBD2 | TRBJ2-3 | many | TRBV3-1 | CASSFSGTSGDTQYF | TGTGCCAGCAGCTTTTCCGGGACTAGCGGTGATACGCAGTATTTT
TRBD1 | TRBJ1-1 | many | TRBV12-3/TRBV12-4 | CASSSGTDKAFF | TGTGCCAGCAGCTCCGGGACAGACAAAGCTTTCTTT
NA | TRBJ2-3 | many | TRBV7-2 | CASSYTTDTQYF | TGTGCCAGCAGCTACACCACAGATACGCAGTATTTT
NA | TRBJ1-6 | many | TRBV28 | CASTENREGNSPLHF | TGTGCCAGTACAGAAAACAGGGAAGGTAATTCACCCCTCCACTTT
NA | TRBJ1-1 | many | TRBV6-2/TRBV6-3 | CASSEPRGSVGVEAFF | TGTGCCAGCAGTGAACCGAGAGGTTCAGTTGGGGTTGAAGCTTTCTTT
NA | TRBJ2-1 | many | TRBV12-3/TRBV12-4 | CASSPRTANKHNEQFF | TGTGCCAGCAGTCCCCGAACAGCCAACAAGCACAATGAGCAGTTCTTC
NA | TRBJ1-6 | many | TRBV11-2 | CASSLVGAYSPLHF | TGTGCCAGCAGCTTAGTGGGGGCATATTCACCCCTCCACTTT
TRBD1 | TRBJ2-3 | few | TRBV28 | CASRGQGAEDTQYF | TGTGCCAGCAGAGGACAGGGGGCTGAAGATACGCAGTATTTT
NA | TRBJ2-2 | many | TRBV19 | CASSSDTGELFF | TGTGCCAGTAGTTCAGACACCGGGGAGCTGTTTTTT
NA | TRBJ1-5 | many | TRBV10-3 | CAISDPGANQPQHF | TGTGCCATCAGTGACCCAGGGGCCAATCAGCCCCAGCATTTT
NA | TRBJ2-5 | many | TRBV5-1 | CASSTSGAALFQETQYF | TGCGCCAGCAGCACATCAGGGGCGGCCCTATTTCAAGAGACCCAGTACTTC
NA | TRBJ1-5 | NA | TRBV3-1 | CASSQGTISNQPQHF | TGTGCCAGCAGCCAGGGCACCATTAGCAATCAGCCCCAGCATTTT
TRBD1 | TRBJ2-1 | many | TRBV7-9 | CASSASGTGWNEQFF | TGTGCCAGCAGCGCGTCCGGGACAGGGTGGAATGAGCAGTTCTTC
NA | TRBJ2-4 | many | TRBV7-8 | CASSLQHSEVLAKNIQYF | TGTGCCAGCAGCTTACAACACTCTGAAGTTCTAGCCAAAAACATTCAGTACTTC
TRBD2 | TRBJ2-2 | many | TRBV2 | CASRGTSYFTGELFF | TGTGCCAGCAGAGGGACTAGCTATTTCACCGGGGAGCTGTTTTTT
TRBD1 | TRBJ2-7 | NA | TRBV12-3/TRBV12-4 | CASSFQGASEQYF | TGTGCCAGCAGTTTCCAGGGGGCTTCCGAGCAGTACTTC
NA | TRBJ1-2 | many | TRBV12-3/TRBV12-4 | CASSFKEANYGYTF | TGTGCCAGCAGTTTTAAAGAGGCTAACTATGGCTACACCTTC
TRBD2 | TRBJ2-3 | many | TRBV7-2 | CASSSGLAADTQYF | TGTGCCAGCAGCTCGGGACTAGCGGCGGATACGCAGTATTTT
NA | TRBJ2-5 | many | TRBV28 | CASSLVGYKTQYF | TGTGCCAGCAGTTTAGTCGGCTACAAGACCCAGTACTTC
NA | TRBJ2-5 | many | TRBV5-1 | CASSLPGQRGETQYF | TGCGCCAGCAGCTTACCGGGACAACGGGGGGAGACCCAGTACTTC
NA | TRBJ1-5 | many | TRBV7-2 | CASSSLEGQPQHF | TGTGCCAGCAGCTCCCTCGAAGGTCAGCCCCAGCATTTT